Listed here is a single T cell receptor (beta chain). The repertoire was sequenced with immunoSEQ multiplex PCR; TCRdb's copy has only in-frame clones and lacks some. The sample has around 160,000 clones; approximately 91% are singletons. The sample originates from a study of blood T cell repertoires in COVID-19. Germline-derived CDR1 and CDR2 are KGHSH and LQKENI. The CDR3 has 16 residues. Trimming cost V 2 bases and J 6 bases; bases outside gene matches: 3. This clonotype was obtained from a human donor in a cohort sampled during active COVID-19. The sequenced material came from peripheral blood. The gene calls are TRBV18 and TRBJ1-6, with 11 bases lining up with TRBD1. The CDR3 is CASSPAGTGGNSPLHF. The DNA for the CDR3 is TGTGCCAGCTCACCAGCCGGGACAGGGGGTAATTCACCCCTCCACTTT.